This T cell receptor beta chain was retrieved from a study of vaccination and CD4 T cells after COVID-19. Study overall: Overlapping spike peptides from SARS-CoV-2, HCoV-NL63, HCoV-OC43 and HCoV-229E served to stimulate the cells.

This clonotype was seen just once. Its antigen is currently unknown. Cultured CD4+ T cell DNA was sequenced using the Oncomine TCR Beta short-read assay. MiXCR, run by TCRdb on the PCR reads, gives a single entry per CDR3 protein. In the table there are about 12,000 distinct CDR3 sequences, 75% to 80% of which are singletons. Study conclusions and caveats: The median count of SARS-CoV-2-reactive clonotypes rose from roughly 21 to 40, not significantly. Of the reactive clones in convalescent patients, a median about 86% showed up only post-vaccination.

The treatment denotes: roughly ten-day PBMC culture with coronavirus spike peptide pools or control peptides (ViraFEST assay). CDR3 length: 14 residues. Germline V CDR1 and CDR2: SGHVS, FNYEAQ. The J segment lost 5 bases and the V segment lost 5 bases, leaving 7 bases of the junction unmatched. The TCR originated in a human donor who had recovered from COVID-19. Sequences were obtained from CD4+ T cells from blood, cultured in vitro. This chain links TRBV7-6 with TRBJ1-1; 8 nucleotides agree with TRBD1. CDR3 sequence (DNA): TGTGCCAGCAGCCCAGGGGGCGGCCGTACTGAAGCTTTCTTT. It codes for CASSPGGGRTEAFF.